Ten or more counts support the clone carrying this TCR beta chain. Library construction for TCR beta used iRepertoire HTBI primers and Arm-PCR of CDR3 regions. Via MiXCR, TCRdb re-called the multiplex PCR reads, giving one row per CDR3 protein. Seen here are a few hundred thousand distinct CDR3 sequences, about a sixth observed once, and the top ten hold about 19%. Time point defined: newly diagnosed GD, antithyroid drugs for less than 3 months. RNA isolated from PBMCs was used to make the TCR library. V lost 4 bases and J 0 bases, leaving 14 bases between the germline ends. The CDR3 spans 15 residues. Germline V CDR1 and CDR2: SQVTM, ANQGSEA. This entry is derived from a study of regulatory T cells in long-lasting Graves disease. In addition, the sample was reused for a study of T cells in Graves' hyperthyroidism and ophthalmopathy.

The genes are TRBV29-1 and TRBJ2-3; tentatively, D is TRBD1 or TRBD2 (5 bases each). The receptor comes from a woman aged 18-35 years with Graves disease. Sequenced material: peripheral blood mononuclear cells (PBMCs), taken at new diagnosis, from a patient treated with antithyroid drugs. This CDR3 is CSVGGPLTSTDTQYF. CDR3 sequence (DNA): TGCAGCGTTGGGGGACCTTTAACTAGCACAGATACGCAGTATTTT.